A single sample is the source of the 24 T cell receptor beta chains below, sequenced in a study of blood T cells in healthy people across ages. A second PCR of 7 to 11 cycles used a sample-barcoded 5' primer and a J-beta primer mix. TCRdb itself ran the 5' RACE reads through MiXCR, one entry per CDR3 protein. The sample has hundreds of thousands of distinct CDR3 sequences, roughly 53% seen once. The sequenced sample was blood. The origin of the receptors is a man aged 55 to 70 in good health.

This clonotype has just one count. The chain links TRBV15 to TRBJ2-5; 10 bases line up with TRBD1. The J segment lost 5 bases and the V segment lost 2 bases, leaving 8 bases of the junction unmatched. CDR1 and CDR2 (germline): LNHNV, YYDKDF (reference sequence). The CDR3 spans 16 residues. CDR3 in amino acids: CATSRSRGQGTETQYF. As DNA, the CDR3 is TGTGCCACCAGCAGATCCCGGGGACAGGGGACGGAGACCCAGTACTTC.

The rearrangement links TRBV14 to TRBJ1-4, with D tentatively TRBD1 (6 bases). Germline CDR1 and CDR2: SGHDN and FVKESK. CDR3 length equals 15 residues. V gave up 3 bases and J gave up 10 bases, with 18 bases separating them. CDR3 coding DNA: TGTGCCAGCAGCCACCCCATGGGGGGGCCTGGAAAACTGTTTTTT. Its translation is CASSHPMGGPGKLFF.

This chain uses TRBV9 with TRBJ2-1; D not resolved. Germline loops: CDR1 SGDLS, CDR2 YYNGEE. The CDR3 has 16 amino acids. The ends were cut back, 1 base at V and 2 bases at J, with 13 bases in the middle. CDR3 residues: CASSVRANNPYNEQFF. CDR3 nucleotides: TGTGCCAGCAGCGTAAGAGCGAACAACCCCTACAATGAGCAGTTCTTC.

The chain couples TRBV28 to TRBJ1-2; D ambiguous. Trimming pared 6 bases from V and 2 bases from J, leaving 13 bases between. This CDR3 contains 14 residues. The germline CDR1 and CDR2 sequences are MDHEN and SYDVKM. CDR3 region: CASRTPQHNYGYTF. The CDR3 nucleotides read TGTGCCAGCAGAACACCACAGCACAACTATGGCTACACCTTC.

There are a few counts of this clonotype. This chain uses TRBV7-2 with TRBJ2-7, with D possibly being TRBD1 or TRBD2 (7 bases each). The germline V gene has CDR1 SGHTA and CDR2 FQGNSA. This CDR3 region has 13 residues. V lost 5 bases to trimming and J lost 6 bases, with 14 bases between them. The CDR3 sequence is CASSPQGGLEQYF. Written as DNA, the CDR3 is TGTGCCAGCAGCCCGCAGGGGGGGCTCGAGCAGTACTTC. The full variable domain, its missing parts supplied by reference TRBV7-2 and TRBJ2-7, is GAGVSQSPSNKVTEKGKDVELRCDPISGHTALYWYRQSLGQGLEFLIYFQGNSAPDKSGLPSDRFSAERTGGSVSTLTIQRTQQEDSAVYLCASSPQGGLEQYFGPGTRLTVT.

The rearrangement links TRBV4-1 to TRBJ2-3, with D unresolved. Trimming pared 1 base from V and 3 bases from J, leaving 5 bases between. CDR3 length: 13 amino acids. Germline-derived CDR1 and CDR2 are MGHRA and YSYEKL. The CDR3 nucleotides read TGCGCCAGCAGCCAAGGGAATACAGATACGCAGTATTTT. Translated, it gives CASSQGNTDTQYF.

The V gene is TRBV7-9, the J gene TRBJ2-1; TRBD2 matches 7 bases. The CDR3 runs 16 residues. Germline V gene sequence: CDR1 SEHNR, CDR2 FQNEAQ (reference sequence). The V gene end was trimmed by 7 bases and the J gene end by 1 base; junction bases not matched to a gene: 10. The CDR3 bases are TGTGCCAGCATGCTATTGGGGGGGACTTCCTACAATGAGCAGTTCTTC. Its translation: CASMLLGGTSYNEQFF.

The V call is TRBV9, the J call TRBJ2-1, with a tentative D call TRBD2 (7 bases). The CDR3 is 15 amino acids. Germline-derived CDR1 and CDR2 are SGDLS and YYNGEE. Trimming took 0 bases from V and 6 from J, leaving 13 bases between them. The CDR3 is CASSVEGGGSNEQFF. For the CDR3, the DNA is TGTGCCAGCAGCGTAGAAGGGGGGGGGAGCAATGAGCAGTTCTTC.

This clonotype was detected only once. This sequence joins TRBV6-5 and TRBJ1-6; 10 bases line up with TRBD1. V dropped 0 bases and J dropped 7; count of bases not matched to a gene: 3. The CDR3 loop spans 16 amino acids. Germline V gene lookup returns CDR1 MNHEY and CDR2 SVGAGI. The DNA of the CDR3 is TGTGCCAGCAGTTACTCGGACAGGGGGAGAAATTCACCCCTCCACTTT. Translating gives CASSYSDRGRNSPLHF.

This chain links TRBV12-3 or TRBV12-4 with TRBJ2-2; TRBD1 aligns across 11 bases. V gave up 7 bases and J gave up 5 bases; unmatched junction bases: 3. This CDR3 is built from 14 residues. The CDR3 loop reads CASTGTGGTGELFF. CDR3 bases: TGTGCCAGCACCGGGACAGGGGGAACCGGGGAGCTGTTTTTT.

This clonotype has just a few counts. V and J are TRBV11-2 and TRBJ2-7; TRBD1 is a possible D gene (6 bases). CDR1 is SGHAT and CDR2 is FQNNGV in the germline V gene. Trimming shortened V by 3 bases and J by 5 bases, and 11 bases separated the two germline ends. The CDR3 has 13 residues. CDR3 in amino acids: CASSFNREHEQYF. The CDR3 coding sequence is TGTGCCAGCAGCTTCAACAGGGAACACGAGCAGTACTTC.

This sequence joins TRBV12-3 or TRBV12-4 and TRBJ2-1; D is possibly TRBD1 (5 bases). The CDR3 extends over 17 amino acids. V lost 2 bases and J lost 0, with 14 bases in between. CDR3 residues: CASSLLGHQSSYNEQFF. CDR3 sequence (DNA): TGTGCCAGCAGTTTACTCGGACACCAGAGCTCCTACAATGAGCAGTTCTTC.

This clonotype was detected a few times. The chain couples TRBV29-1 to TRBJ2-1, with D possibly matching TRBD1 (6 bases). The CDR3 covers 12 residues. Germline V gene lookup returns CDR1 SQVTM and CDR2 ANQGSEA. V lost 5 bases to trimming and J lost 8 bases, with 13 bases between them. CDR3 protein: CSVPTAGDEQFF. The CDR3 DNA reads TGCAGCGTTCCTACTGCAGGGGATGAGCAGTTCTTC.

The CDR3 region is CASSDRRGKQFF. CDR3 sequence (DNA): TGCGCCAGCAGTGACCGCAGGGGCAAGCAGTTCTTC. The rearrangement links TRBV10-1 to TRBJ2-1; weak D call: TRBD1 (6 bases). The V gene lost 3 bases and the J gene lost 11 bases, with 11 bases spanning the gap. Per the germline V gene, CDR1 is WNHNN and CDR2 is SYGVQD (reference sequence). The CDR3 is 12 residues long.

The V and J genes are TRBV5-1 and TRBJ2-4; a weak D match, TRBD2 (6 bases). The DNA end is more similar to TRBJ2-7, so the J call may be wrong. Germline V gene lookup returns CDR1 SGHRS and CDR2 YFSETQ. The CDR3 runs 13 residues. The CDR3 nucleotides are TGCGCCAGCAGCACGGGGGACCCCTACGAGCAGTACTTC. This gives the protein CASSTGDPYEQYF.

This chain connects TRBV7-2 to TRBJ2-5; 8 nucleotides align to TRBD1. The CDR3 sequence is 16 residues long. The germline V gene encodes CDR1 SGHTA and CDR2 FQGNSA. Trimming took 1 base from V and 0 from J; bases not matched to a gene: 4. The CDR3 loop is CASSLGDRQDQETQYF. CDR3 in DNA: TGTGCCAGCAGCTTAGGGGACAGGCAGGACCAAGAGACCCAGTACTTC.

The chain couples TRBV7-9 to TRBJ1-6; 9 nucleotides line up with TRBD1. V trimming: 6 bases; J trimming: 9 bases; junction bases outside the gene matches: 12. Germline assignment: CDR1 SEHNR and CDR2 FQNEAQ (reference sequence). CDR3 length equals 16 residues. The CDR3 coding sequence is TGTGCCAGCAGGGCCGGGACAGGGTTGTTGGGTTCACCCCTCCACTTT. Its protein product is CASRAGTGLLGSPLHF. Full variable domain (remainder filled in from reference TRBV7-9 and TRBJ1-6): DTGVSQNPRHKITKRGQNVTFRCDPISEHNRLYWYRQTLGQGPEFLTYFQNEAQLEKSRLLSDRFSAERPKGSFSTLEIQRTEQGDSAMYLCASRAGTGLLGSPLHFGNGTRLTVT.

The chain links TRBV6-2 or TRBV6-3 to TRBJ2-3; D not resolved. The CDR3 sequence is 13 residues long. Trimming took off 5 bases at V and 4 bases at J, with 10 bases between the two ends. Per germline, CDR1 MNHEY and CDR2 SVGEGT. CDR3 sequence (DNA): TGTGCCAGCAGTGTCCCTAGGGCAGATACGCAGTATTTT. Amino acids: CASSVPRADTQYF.

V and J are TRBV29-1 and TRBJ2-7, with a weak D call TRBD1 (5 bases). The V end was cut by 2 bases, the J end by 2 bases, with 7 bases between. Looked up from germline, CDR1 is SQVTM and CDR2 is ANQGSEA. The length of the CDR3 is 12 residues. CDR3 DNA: TGCAGCGTTGAAACCAGGGCCTACGAGCAGTACTTC. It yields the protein CSVETRAYEQYF.

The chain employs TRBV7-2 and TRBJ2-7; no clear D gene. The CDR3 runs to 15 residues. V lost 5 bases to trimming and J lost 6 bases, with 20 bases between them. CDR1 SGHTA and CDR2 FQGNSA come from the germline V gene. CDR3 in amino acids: CASSHPGARLCEQYF. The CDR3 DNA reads TGTGCCAGCAGCCACCCTGGAGCCCGGCTGTGCGAGCAGTACTTC.

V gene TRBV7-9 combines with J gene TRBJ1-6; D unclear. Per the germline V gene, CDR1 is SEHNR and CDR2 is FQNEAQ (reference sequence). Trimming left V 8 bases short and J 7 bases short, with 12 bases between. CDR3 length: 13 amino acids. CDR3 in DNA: TGTGCCAGCTCCCCACCCTTCAATTCACCCCTCCACTTT. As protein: CASSPPFNSPLHF.

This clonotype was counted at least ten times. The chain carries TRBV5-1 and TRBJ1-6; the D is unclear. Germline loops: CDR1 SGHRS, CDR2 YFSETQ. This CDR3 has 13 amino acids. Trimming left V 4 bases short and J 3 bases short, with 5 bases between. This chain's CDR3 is CASSPDYNSPLHF. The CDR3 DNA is TGCGCCAGCAGCCCGGACTATAATTCACCCCTCCACTTT.

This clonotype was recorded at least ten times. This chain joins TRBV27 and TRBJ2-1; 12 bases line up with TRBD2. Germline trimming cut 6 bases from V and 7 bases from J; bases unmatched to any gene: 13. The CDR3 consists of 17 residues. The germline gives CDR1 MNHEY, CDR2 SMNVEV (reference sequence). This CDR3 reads CASSRLLAGGPSNEQFF. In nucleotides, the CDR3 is TGTGCCAGCAGCCGCCTCCTAGCGGGGGGGCCCTCGAATGAGCAGTTCTTC.

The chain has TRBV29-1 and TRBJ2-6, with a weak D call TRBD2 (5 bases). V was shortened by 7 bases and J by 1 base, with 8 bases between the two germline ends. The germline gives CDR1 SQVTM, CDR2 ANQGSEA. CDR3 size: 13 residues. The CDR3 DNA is TGCAGCGCGAGGGTGTCTGGGGCCAACGTCCTGACTTTC. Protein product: CSARVSGANVLTF.